This T cell receptor (beta chain) was retrieved from a study of shared clonotypes between healthy human individuals (dated by TCRdb to 2020 to 2021). As for the study more broadly: The cohort included three men and a couple of women between 18 and 49 years of age. Blood TCR repertoires of a handful of healthy adults were deeply sequenced to estimate repertoire size and the extent of clonotype sharing between individuals. Different laboratories and diverse techniques were used to prepare libraries and sequence TCR repertoires, to increase sequencing depth and limit assay-specific biases. Each donor's leukapheresis produced roughly between about 0.9 and 9.5 billion PBMCs. Overall results and qualifications from the work: Pairwise subsampling indicated that sequencing depth was expected to affect the degree of clonotype sharing among donors. Only blood was sampled, and tissue TCR repertoires likely differ from those in blood. The genetic and exposure-history diversity represented was limited by the small number of donors.

This clone was seen a handful of times. This clone's antigen is unknown. Qualities for individual bases were not recorded, and no much larger clone is one base off. TCR CDR3 regions were amplified from genomic DNA by multiplex PCR using the deep immunoSEQ assay. For each cell subset, the extracted genomic DNA was distributed evenly across all wells of several immunoSEQ 96-well plates, and each plate served as one replicate. For unsorted PBMC, about 0.3 ug genomic DNA, equal to 32,000 or so T cell genomes, was loaded into each replicate PCR. Ten immunoSEQ deep assay plates were used to sequence the unsorted PBMC genomic DNA. Purified libraries were quantified with a Qubit 3.0 fluorometer, sized on a Bioanalyzer 2100, and re-quantified with the KAPA Library Quantification kit. Every immunoSEQ 96-well plate was sequenced on a separate single-read 150-cycle Illumina NextSeq 550 flow cell. Per the original workflow: Because the immunoSEQ output included only junctional sequences and no quality scores, the filtering could not be the same as the filtering used for full-length reads. Sequences were annotated with PyIR, a Python wrapper for IgBLAST v1.9, using IMGT germline references to assign V/J genes and CDR3. Reads were filtered out if the reads had weak V/J assignments (E-value above 1e-6), no CDR3, stop codons, out-of-frame junctions, or ambiguous translated residues. A V3J clonotype was defined by an identical inferred V gene, J gene, and CDR3 amino acid sequence. Percentage overlap between repertoires was calculated by dividing the number of shared unique clonotypes by the size of the smaller repertoire. Richness of each repertoire was evaluated using RTK rarefaction, the Chao1 estimator, and Recon v2.1 estimates of unobserved clonotypes. TCRdb mirrors the immuneACCESS table, restricted to in-frame sequences. Some clones are absent from its copies; in checked studies, under half trace to an unresolved V gene, and the reason for the others is unknown. V and J calls and clone size come straight from that table; D and trimming were deduced from the DNA. Across this sample there are fewer than 600,000 clones, with about 80% seen only once. Of the sample, about 11% falls within the top ten clones.

The donors were healthy, HIV-negative adults with no recently reported acute infections or vaccinations. All donors were Caucasian adults living in Nashville, Tennessee, USA. For unsorted samples, tens of millions of PBMCs were counted, and genomic DNA was extracted using the QIAamp DNA Blood Mini kit. Blood was collected by leukapheresis, and PBMCs were isolated by Ficoll-Histopaque density gradient centrifugation and then cryopreserved in liquid nitrogen vapor phase. The sequenced material came from PBMCs. The TCR comes from a woman aged 40 to 49 in good health. Some clones in this sample may be carry-over from other donors' samples.

The nucleotide sequence reads TGTGCCTGGAGTAGGACAGTTGGAGGGACTGAAGCTTTCTTT. It encodes CAWSRTVGGTEAFF. Here the chain combines TRBV30 and TRBJ1-1; D gene: possibly TRBD1, on 6 matching bases. The CDR3 holds 14 amino acids from the cysteine to the phenylalanine. Kept here is only the CDR3 DNA, which spans 42 bases and is read in frame from base 1. Per the germline V gene (reference sequence), GTSNPN is the CDR1 and SVGIG is the CDR2. V lost 2 bases and J lost 5 bases; the stretch between them is 15 bases long.